This T cell receptor beta chain was documented in a study of blood T cell repertoires in COVID-19. Trimming stripped 0 bases from V and 4 bases from J, with 12 bases between. Germline V CDR1 and CDR2: SGHDN, FVKESK. The length of the CDR3 is 15 residues. Profiling relied on immunoSEQ multiplex PCR, and the TCRdb table lists in-frame clones only, not all of them. The profile shows about 150,000 clones, about 85% of them singletons. The chain employs TRBV14 and TRBJ1-1; maybe TRBD1 (6 bases). The receptor's source is a woman aged 40 to 50 with active or convalescent COVID-19. Sequences were obtained from peripheral blood. The CDR3 nucleotides read TGTGCCAGCAGCCAAGATCTGGGGGCGTGCACTGAAGCTTTCTTT. Encoded protein: CASSQDLGACTEAFF.